Described below is a single TCR beta chain sequence and its context. Its antigen is still unknown. After 5'RACE with constant-segment primers, TCR alpha and TCR beta cDNA libraries carrying sample barcodes and UMIs were obtained. Each CDR3 protein is one row after TCRdb ran MiXCR on the 5' RACE reads. The table has roughly 620,000 distinct CDR3 sequences, roughly 18% seen once. The entry originates in a study of T-cell memory formation after mild COVID-19. Study findings and constraints: Pre-infection memory held some responding clones, suggesting pre-existing cross-reactive T cells responded. Mainly CM and EM harbored the contracting CD4+ clones; mainly EMRA harbored the CD8+ ones. Confirmation was lacking for SARS-CoV-2 specificity of second-wave clones that peaked on day 37.

The CDR3 contains 12 residues. V was trimmed by 3 bases and J by 11 bases, leaving 16 bases between them. Germline V gene sequence: CDR1 DFQATT, CDR2 SNEGSKA (reference sequence). This rearrangement joins TRBV20-1 to TRBJ2-5; D gene uncertain. This receptor was taken from an adult woman who had mild COVID-19 (a few samples of this study predate the infection). Cell type and time point are not known. The sequenced material came from PBMCs or a T cell subset sorted from them (not recorded which). Here the CDR3 reads CSARNQPYRQYF. As DNA, the CDR3 is TGCAGTGCTAGGAACCAGCCCTACCGGCAGTACTTC.